A single sample is the source of the 24 T cell receptor beta chains below, sequenced in a study of blood T cell repertoires in COVID-19. Only in-frame clones appear in the TCRdb table, and some are missing; sequencing was by immunoSEQ multiplex PCR. In the table there are some 260,000 clones, around nine tenths of which are singletons. Sequenced sample: PBMCs or T cells enriched from blood (not recorded which). Receptors were obtained from a woman aged 18-29 years who had recovered from COVID-19.

In this sample, this clone turned up once. CDR3 sequence reads: CASRPSGSSYNEQFF. The DNA for the CDR3 is TGTGCCAGCAGGCCTAGCGGAAGCTCCTACAATGAGCAGTTCTTC. The chain couples TRBV28 to TRBJ2-1, with 7 bases matching TRBD2. The CDR3 is 15 amino acids. Germline loops: CDR1 MDHEN, CDR2 SYDVKM. V was clipped by 6 bases and J by 0 bases; unmatched bases: 5.

V usage is TRBV7-2 and J usage is TRBJ2-3; D gene unclear. This CDR3 has 16 amino acids. CDR1 SGHTA and CDR2 FQGNSA come from the germline V gene. The V end was cut by 5 bases, the J end by 0 bases, with 15 bases between. The CDR3 nucleotides read TGTGCCAGCAGCCTCAACGGAGATCTCAGCACAGATACGCAGTATTTT. It is translated as CASSLNGDLSTDTQYF.

This clone was found once. J is TRBJ1-4 and V is TRBV28, with a tentative D call TRBD1 (6 bases). CDR1 and CDR2 from the germline V gene are MDHEN and SYDVKM. Trimming stripped 5 bases from V and 5 bases from J, with 15 bases between. CDR3 size: 15 residues. This CDR3 is CASSPQDRWNEKLFF. CDR3 coding DNA: TGTGCCAGCAGTCCCCAGGACAGATGGAATGAAAAACTGTTTTTT.

CDR3 protein: CASSRQSFYEQYF. The CDR3 DNA is TGTGCCAGCAGTAGACAGTCTTTCTACGAGCAGTACTTC. The genes are TRBV2 and TRBJ2-7; D might be TRBD1 (5 bases). Germline V lookup: CDR1 SNHLY, CDR2 FYNNEI. The CDR3 runs 13 residues. Trimming removed 5 bases from V and 3 bases from J, with 11 bases in between.

This clone was observed once. The rearrangement uses TRBV28 and TRBJ2-6, with unresolved D. Germline CDR1 is MDHEN and CDR2 is SYDVKM. This CDR3 contains 16 residues. V lost 6 bases, J lost 0 bases, and 12 bases lay in between. The CDR3 nucleotides read TGTGCCAGCAGCAACCCAGGAAACTCTGGGGCCAACGTCCTGACTTTC. Amino acid sequence: CASSNPGNSGANVLTF.

The J gene is TRBJ1-6, the V gene TRBV11-3; 9 bases line up with TRBD1. Germline V gives CDR1 SGHNT, CDR2 YENEEA. V shed 5 bases, J shed 6 bases, and the junction held 8 bases outside the gene matches. The CDR3 length is 16 residues. CDR3 protein: CASSATQGAGNSPLHF. The CDR3 coding sequence is TGTGCCAGCAGCGCAACACAGGGGGCCGGTAATTCACCCCTCCACTTT.

This rearrangement joins TRBV9 to TRBJ2-3, with 10 bases matching TRBD2. The germline V gene has CDR1 SGDLS and CDR2 YYNGEE. J was trimmed by 0 bases and V by 4 bases; bases with no gene match: 5. The CDR3 contains 16 residues. Here the CDR3 reads CASSTSSGSSTDTQYF. The CDR3 DNA is TGTGCCAGCAGCACCTCTAGCGGGAGTAGCACAGATACGCAGTATTTT.

The genes are TRBV9 and TRBJ1-6; D may be TRBD1 (5 bases). Trimming pared 0 bases from V and 4 bases from J, leaving 8 bases between. Germline V gene sequence: CDR1 SGDLS, CDR2 YYNGEE. The CDR3 runs to 15 residues. This CDR3 reads CASSVEGTYNSPLHF. The CDR3 region has the DNA TGTGCCAGCAGCGTAGAGGGGACTTATAATTCACCCCTCCACTTT.

The V call is TRBV4-1, the J call TRBJ1-1; D gene unclear. Germline CDR1 MGHRA, CDR2 YSYEKL. The V end lost 5 bases, the J end lost 4 bases, and 17 bases lay between the germline ends. The CDR3 loop spans 15 amino acids. This CDR3 reads CASSSFGRRSTEAFF. In nucleotides, the CDR3 is TGCGCCAGCAGCTCTTTCGGACGGAGGAGCACTGAAGCTTTCTTT.

The rearrangement uses TRBV13 and TRBJ2-7; TRBD2 matches 9 bases. Germline V gene data show CDR1 as PRHDT and CDR2 as FYEKMQ (reference sequence). J gave up 3 bases and V 1 base, and 7 bases lay outside the gene matches. The CDR3 runs 16 residues. CDR3 in DNA: TGTGCCAGCAGCTTAGTCGGTGGCGGGAGGGTCTACGAGCAGTACTTC. Its protein product is CASSLVGGGRVYEQYF.

This chain links TRBV5-1 with TRBJ1-4; 9 bases agree with TRBD1. With 5 bases clipped from V and 5 bases from J, the junction kept 4 bases outside the gene matches. Germline CDR1 is SGHRS and CDR2 is YFSETQ. The CDR3 loop spans 14 amino acids. The CDR3 sequence: CASRPGTGNEKLFF. CDR3 in DNA: TGCGCCAGCAGGCCCGGGACAGGGAATGAAAAACTGTTTTTT.

The rearrangement uses TRBV19 and TRBJ1-1, with TRBD1 matching over 7 bases. This CDR3 spans 14 amino acids. CDR1 and CDR2 (germline): LNHDA, SQIVND (reference sequence). V shed 5 bases, J shed 4 bases, and the junction held 7 bases outside the gene matches. The CDR3 nucleotides read TGTGCCAGTAGTCAAACAGGGGTGGGCACTGAAGCTTTCTTT. Its protein product is CASSQTGVGTEAFF.

The chain combines TRBV27 with TRBJ1-1; TRBD1 aligns across 8 bases. CDR1 is MNHEY and CDR2 is SMNVEV in the germline V gene (reference sequence). This CDR3 region has 14 residues. The V and J ends lost 5 bases and 1 base, in that order; junction bases with no gene match: 3. The CDR3: CASSPGTGNTEAFF. CDR3 nucleotide sequence: TGTGCCAGCAGTCCTGGGACAGGGAACACTGAAGCTTTCTTT.

The gene calls are TRBV7-2 and TRBJ1-5, with 8 bases lining up with TRBD1. CDR3 length equals 14 residues. The V and J ends lost 5 bases and 7 bases, in that order; junction bases with no gene match: 7. Germline V gene lookup returns CDR1 SGHTA and CDR2 FQGNSA. The CDR3 region has the DNA TGTGCCAGCAGCCATGGACAGGGTCTGCAGCCCCAGCATTTT. This translates into CASSHGQGLQPQHF.

This chain joins TRBV29-1 and TRBJ1-3; D unclear. CDR1 and CDR2 from the germline V gene are SQVTM and ANQGSEA. V lost 7 bases and J 5 bases, leaving 9 bases between the germline ends. This CDR3 comprises 11 residues. The CDR3 DNA reads TGCAGCGCCGGGGAGCGAAACACCATATATTTT. Protein sequence: CSAGERNTIYF.

This clone showed up just once. The chain combines TRBV5-8 with TRBJ2-6; D not certain. Trimming removed 2 bases from V and 1 base from J, with 13 bases in between. Germline-derived CDR1 and CDR2 are SGHTS and YDEGEE. The CDR3 extends over 17 amino acids. The CDR3 loop reads CASSFAYSLSGANVLTF. The CDR3 coding sequence is TGTGCCAGCAGCTTCGCATACTCCTTGTCTGGGGCCAACGTCCTGACTTTC. Looking up the rest from reference TRBV5-8 and TRBJ2-6 gives the full variable domain: EAGVTQSPTHLIKTRGQQATLRCSPISGHTSVYWYQQALGLGLQFLLWYDEGEERNRGNFPPRFSGRQFPNYSSELNVNALELEDSALYLCASSFAYSLSGANVLTFGAGSRLTVL.

The chain carries TRBV5-5 and TRBJ1-2, with 8 bases that match TRBD1. CDR1 is SGHKS and CDR2 is YYEKEE in the germline V gene (reference sequence). The CDR3 loop spans 15 amino acids. Trimming cost V 3 bases and J 8 bases; bases outside gene matches: 12. The CDR3 DNA reads as TGTGCCAGCAGCTCTACGACAGGGGTGGCGGGCGGCTACACCTTC. Protein sequence: CASSSTTGVAGGYTF.

This chain joins TRBV28 and TRBJ1-2; weak D call: TRBD1 (6 bases). Trimming took 6 bases from V and 4 from J, leaving 27 bases between them. This CDR3 has 18 residues. Germline V gene data show CDR1 as MDHEN and CDR2 as SYDVKM. The CDR3 DNA reads as TGTGCCAGCAGCATCCCCCTAGGTGGGCAGGGGTCAATCTATGGCTACACCTTC. Its protein is CASSIPLGGQGSIYGYTF.

This chain connects TRBV25-1 to TRBJ1-2, with 8 bases that match TRBD1. V shed 6 bases, J shed 2 bases, and the junction held 11 bases outside the gene matches. The CDR3 consists of 16 residues. Germline-derived CDR1 and CDR2 are MGHDK and SYGVNS. The CDR3 here is CASSQTRTGKNYGYTF. CDR3 DNA: TGTGCCAGCAGCCAAACGAGGACAGGGAAGAACTATGGCTACACCTTC.

The chain links TRBV19 to TRBJ1-1, with D perhaps matching TRBD1 (6 bases). Trimming stripped 11 bases from V and 1 base from J, with 11 bases between. The V gene's germline CDR1 is LNHDA and CDR2 SQIVND (reference sequence). The CDR3 totals 12 residues. The CDR3: CALGQTNTEAFF. The CDR3 DNA follows: TGTGCCCTAGGACAGACGAACACTGAAGCTTTCTTT. Based on the CDR3 plus reference TRBV19 and TRBJ1-1, the full variable domain is DGGITQSPKYLFRKEGQNVTLSCEQNLNHDAMYWYRQDPGQGLRLIYYSQIVNDFQKGDIAEGYSVSREKKESFPLTVTSAQKNPTAFYLCALGQTNTEAFFGQGTRLTVV.

The rearrangement uses TRBV5-4 and TRBJ2-1; 9 bases fit TRBD2. V lost 4 bases, J lost 9 bases, and 8 bases stayed unmatched. This CDR3 has 14 residues. In germline, CDR1 is SGHNT, CDR2 YYREEE (reference sequence). The CDR3 nucleotides read TGTGCCAGCAGCCCCAAGCGGGAGGCTGGTGAGCAGTTCTTC. It codes for CASSPKREAGEQFF.

The J gene is TRBJ2-3, the V gene TRBV5-1; TRBD2 matches 8 bases. Losses at the gene ends were 3 bases for V and 1 base for J; bases not matched to a gene: 4. The CDR3 is made up of 15 amino acids. Germline loops: CDR1 SGHRS, CDR2 YFSETQ. Here the CDR3 DNA reads TGCGCCAGCAGCTCTGGGCGGGGGGGCACAGATACGCAGTATTTT. Translation: CASSSGRGGTDTQYF.

The chain recombines TRBV5-4 with TRBJ2-1; TRBD2 matches at 12 bases. CDR3 length: 17 amino acids. Trimming cost V 4 bases and J 4 bases; bases outside gene matches: 9. CDR1 is SGHNT, CDR2 YYREEE, per germline (reference sequence). In DNA, the CDR3 is TGTGCCAGCAGCCAACTACGGACTAGCGGGACATACAATGAGCAGTTCTTC. Translation: CASSQLRTSGTYNEQFF.

The rearrangement joins TRBV7-8 to TRBJ2-7; 9 nucleotides line up with TRBD1. The germline V gene encodes CDR1 SGHVS and CDR2 FQNEAQ. The CDR3 is 18 amino acids. The V segment lost 5 bases and the J segment 0 bases; nucleotides outside the gene matches: 14. Written as DNA, the CDR3 is TGTGCCAGCAGCCGAGGCCCCACAGGGGGCGGGAGCTCCTACGAGCAGTACTTC. It specifies CASSRGPTGGGSSYEQYF.